Listed here are 24 T cell receptor beta chains from one sample, sequenced in a study of lung T cells in sarcoidosis with Löfgren's syndrome. TCRdb fed the reads into MiXCR, producing one record per CDR3 protein. The sample contains 2,000 to 3,000 distinct CDR3 sequences, roughly 19% of which appear only once. What was sequenced was CD4+ T cells from bronchoalveolar lavage. These receptors all stem from a human donor with sarcoidosis (Löfgren's syndrome or another form), or a control subject (not recorded which).

This clonotype occurred once. The CDR3 does not end in the conserved phenylalanine or tryptophan, so this is likely a read error. The chain employs TRBV15 and TRBJ1-5; D gene unclear. Germline V lookup: CDR1 LNHNV, CDR2 YYDKDF (reference sequence). V was trimmed by 0 bases and J by 7 bases, leaving 7 bases between them. The CDR3 covers 13 residues. In DNA, the CDR3 is TGTGCCACCAGCAGAGACCCGAGGCAGCCCCAGCATTCT. Its protein product is CATSRDPRQPQHS.

The rearrangement uses TRBV6-2 or TRBV6-3 and TRBJ2-3; D gene uncertain. V lost 4 bases and J lost 6, with 17 bases in between. The germline CDR1 and CDR2 sequences are MNHEY and SVGEGT. This CDR3 comprises 15 residues. The CDR3 here is CASSLADRDTDTQYF. The CDR3 DNA sequence: TGTGCCAGCAGTTTGGCAGATCGAGACACGGATACGCAGTATTTT.

Worth noting for this clonotype: A much larger clonotype is one base distant, so this may be a read error. This rearrangement joins TRBV5-6 to TRBJ2-5; perhaps TRBD2 as D (5 bases). V was trimmed by 3 bases and J by 3 bases, leaving 9 bases between them. CDR3 length: 13 residues. Per the germline V gene, CDR1 is SGHDT and CDR2 is YYEEEE. CDR3 sequence (DNA): TGTGCCAGCAGCTCGTACGGGAAAGAGACCCAGTACTTC. Protein product: CASSSYGKETQYF. Drawing the rest from reference TRBV5-6 and TRBJ2-5, the complete variable domain is DAGVTQSPTHLIKTRGQQVTLRCSPKSGHDTVSWYQQALGQGPQFIFQYYEEEERQRGNFPDRFSGHQFPNYSSELNVNALLLGDSALYLCASSSYGKETQYFGPGTRLLVL.

There are a few counts of this clonotype. This clone may be a read error of a much larger clone one base away. The CDR3 DNA sequence: TGTGTCAGCACCAGCGGAGGTCTGGGGGGAGGGCGTTCATATGAGCAGTTCTTC. Amino acid sequence: CVSTSGGLGGGRSYEQFF. The chain employs TRBV6-1 and TRBJ2-1, with 7 bases identical to TRBD2. Looked up from germline, CDR1 is MNHNS and CDR2 is SASEGT. The CDR3 has 18 amino acids.

Of note for this clonotype: At one end the junction does not follow the germline gene, possibly because of a read error. The chain is built from TRBV5-1 and TRBJ1-1; no clear D gene. The germline CDR1 and CDR2 sequences are SGHRS and YFSETQ. There are 13 residues in the CDR3. CDR3 nucleotides: TGCGCCAGCAGCTTGGACGTGAGCACTGGAGCTTTCTTT. Its translation: CASSLDVSTGAFF. Drawing the rest from reference TRBV5-1 and TRBJ1-1, the complete variable domain is KAGVTQTPRYLIKTRGQQVTLSCSPISGHRSVSWYQQTPGQGLQFLFEYFSETQRNKGNFPGRFSGRQFSNSRSEMNVSTLELGDSALYLCASSLDVSTGAFFGQGTRLTVV.

This clonotype occurred many times. V is TRBV4-2 and J is TRBJ2-4, with 7 bases aligning to TRBD1. From germline, CDR1 is LGHNA and CDR2 YNFKEQ. The CDR3 is 17 amino acids. V dropped 1 base and J dropped 1; count of bases not matched to a gene: 7. As DNA, the CDR3 is TGTGCCAGCAGCCAAGGTAGTCAGGGGGTGGCCAAAAACATTCAGTACTTC. Residues: CASSQGSQGVAKNIQYF.

This clonotype is medium-sized in the sample. The chain is built from TRBV2 and TRBJ1-2, with 7 bases identical to TRBD1. The CDR3 runs to 14 residues. Germline CDR1 and CDR2: SNHLY and FYNNEI. V was pared by 4 bases and J by 8 bases, with 10 bases of the junction left unmatched. CDR3 amino acids: CASSVGSRGNGYTF. For the CDR3, the DNA is TGTGCCAGCAGTGTGGGGAGCAGGGGGAACGGCTACACCTTC.

The J gene is TRBJ1-3, the V gene TRBV11-2; D perhaps matches TRBD1 (5 bases). Germline-derived CDR1 and CDR2 are SGHAT and FQNNGV. The V end was cut by 4 bases, the J end by 15 bases, with 16 bases between. The CDR3 runs to 12 residues. CDR3 nucleotides: TGTGCCAGCAGCTACAGAGACAGTCGAAGATATTTT. Amino acid sequence: CASSYRDSRRYF.

As for this clonotype: A read error may explain this, as a much larger clone is one base away. The J gene is TRBJ1-1, the V gene TRBV2; D might be TRBD1 (5 bases). CDR1 and CDR2 (germline): SNHLY, FYNNEI. The CDR3 spans 13 residues. Trimming cost V 3 bases and J 2 bases, with 7 bases left between them. The CDR3 nucleotides read TGTGCCAGCAGTGAGCGGGGCAACACTGAAGCTTTCTTT. Encoded protein: CASSERGNTEAFF.

By sample share, this clonotype is medium-sized (0.01 to 0.1%). This chain links TRBV11-2 with TRBJ1-1, with 8 bases fitting TRBD1. The germline V gene encodes CDR1 SGHAT and CDR2 FQNNGV. Trimming took 5 bases from V and 4 from J; bases not matched to a gene: 3. This CDR3 has 13 amino acids. This CDR3 is CASSQQGGTEAFF. In DNA, the CDR3 is TGTGCCAGCAGCCAACAGGGGGGCACTGAAGCTTTCTTT.

This clonotype was seen many times. J is TRBJ2-7 and V is TRBV2; D gene uncertain. This CDR3 contains 11 residues. Germline V gene data show CDR1 as SNHLY and CDR2 as FYNNEI. V was trimmed by 4 bases and J by 4 bases, leaving 5 bases between them. The CDR3 loop reads CASSVTYEQYF. The CDR3 bases are TGTGCCAGCAGTGTTACGTACGAGCAGTACTTC.

Relative to its sample, this clonotype is medium-sized. This sequence joins TRBV10-3 and TRBJ1-4; D unresolved. Trimming cost V 7 bases and J 1 base, with 13 bases left between them. There are 15 residues in the CDR3. Germline V CDR1 and CDR2: ENHRY, SYGVKD. The DNA for the CDR3 is TGTGCCATCAAACAGTTTCCCATAACTAATGAAAAACTGTTTTTT. It is translated as CAIKQFPITNEKLFF.

In its sample, this clonotype was seen many times. This chain uses TRBV6-1 with TRBJ2-6, with unresolved D. V gave up 8 bases and J gave up 4 bases, with 9 bases separating them. Germline CDR1 is MNHNS and CDR2 is SASEGT. There are 13 residues in the CDR3. In nucleotides, the CDR3 is TGTGCCAGCCGTTCTTCGGGGGCCAACGTCCTGACTTTC. The encoded protein is CASRSSGANVLTF.

By share, this clonotype counts as medium-sized. This sequence joins TRBV27 and TRBJ2-3; 8 nucleotides line up with TRBD1. The germline V gene has CDR1 MNHEY and CDR2 SMNVEV (reference sequence). V lost 5 bases to trimming and J lost 3 bases; unmatched junction nucleotides: 10. The CDR3 runs 16 residues. In DNA, the CDR3 is TGTGCCAGCAGTACCAGACAGGGGAAGGAGACAGATACGCAGTATTTT. This codes for CASSTRQGKETDTQYF.

In this sample, this clonotype is medium-sized. V usage is TRBV14 and J usage is TRBJ1-5, with D hard to call. The CDR3 is 16 residues long. V dropped 4 bases and J dropped 4 bases, with 17 bases sitting between them. Germline V CDR1 and CDR2: SGHDN, FVKESK. CDR3: CASSLRPELGNQPQHF. The DNA of the CDR3 is TGTGCCAGCAGCCTCCGACCGGAGCTCGGGAATCAGCCCCAGCATTTT.

This clonotype counts as large (0.1 to 1%). This rearrangement joins TRBV15 to TRBJ1-5; possibly TRBD1 for D (5 bases). With 0 bases removed from V and 5 bases from J, the gap between germline ends came to 11 bases. CDR1 and CDR2 from the germline V gene are LNHNV and YYDKDF (reference sequence). CDR3 size: 15 residues. CDR3 coding DNA: TGTGCCACCAGCAGAGATATGCAGGGCCATCAGCCCCAGCATTTT. The encoded protein is CATSRDMQGHQPQHF.

This clonotype has more than one count but fewer than ten. This may stem from a read error, because a much larger clone lies one nucleotide away. The chain combines TRBV19 with TRBJ1-1, with D hard to call. CDR3 length: 15 amino acids. V lost 5 bases and J lost 6, with 19 bases in between. Germline V CDR1 and CDR2: LNHDA, SQIVND (reference sequence). Written as DNA, the CDR3 is TGTGCCAGTAGTGCTCCCGGGCCAATAAACGCTGAAGCTTTCTTT. Its translation is CASSAPGPINAEAFF.

This clonotype was counted ten times or more. J is TRBJ2-3 and V is TRBV28, with D uncertain. Deletions cut 10 bases from V and 4 bases from J, with 18 bases between. Germline V CDR1 and CDR2: MDHEN, SYDVKM. The CDR3 extends over 14 amino acids. CDR3 amino acids: CATNSAIRADTQYF. CDR3 DNA: TGTGCCACCAACAGCGCTATAAGGGCAGATACGCAGTATTTT.

This clonotype is labeled medium-sized (0.01 to 0.1%). The chain carries TRBV7-8 and TRBJ2-7, with 7 bases fitting TRBD1. The CDR3 is 15 residues long. J lost 2 bases, V lost 2 bases, and 6 bases had no gene match. Germline-derived CDR1 and CDR2 are SGHVS and FQNEAQ. Here the CDR3 DNA reads TGTGCCAGCAGCTTACCCGGGACAGAGGCCTACGAGCAGTACTTC. Translated: CASSLPGTEAYEQYF. The full variable domain, with the rest looked up from reference TRBV7-8 and TRBJ2-7, is GAGVSQSPRYKVAKRGQDVALRCDPISGHVSLFWYQQALGQGPEFLTYFQNEAQLDKSGLPSDRFFAERPEGSVSTLKIQRTQQEDSAVYLCASSLPGTEAYEQYFGPGTRLTVT.

Worth noting for this clonotype: Its ends do not fully match the called genes, so a read error is possible. V gene TRBV20-1 combines with J gene TRBJ2-1; D not certain. This CDR3 comprises 14 residues. Germline assignment: CDR1 DFQATT and CDR2 SNEGSKA (reference sequence). In DNA form, the CDR3 reads TGCGGTGCCAGCTGGTGGCGGAGCTACAATGAGCAGGTCTTC. Translation: CGASWWRSYNEQVF.

By share of the sample, this clonotype is medium-sized. The chain links TRBV15 to TRBJ2-5; D perhaps matches TRBD1 (5 bases). The CDR3 consists of 15 residues. V was pared by 0 bases and J by 4 bases, with 12 bases between. Looked up from germline, CDR1 is LNHNV and CDR2 is YYDKDF (reference sequence). The CDR3 sequence: CATSRDSPGSETQYF. The CDR3, as DNA: TGTGCCACCAGCAGAGATTCTCCAGGGTCAGAGACCCAGTACTTC.

Relative to its sample, this clonotype is medium-sized. The chain combines TRBV7-3 with TRBJ2-1, with TRBD1 matching 7 bases. V shed 6 bases, J shed 3 bases, and the junction held 8 bases outside the gene matches. Germline CDR1 SGHTA, CDR2 FQGTGA. The CDR3 covers 15 residues. CDR3 in amino acids: CASRTTGTDYNEQFF. For the CDR3, the DNA is TGTGCCAGCAGGACGACGGGGACAGACTACAATGAGCAGTTCTTC.

In this sample, this clonotype turned up once. Because it lacks the conserved phenylalanine or tryptophan at the end, this CDR3 is likely a read error. This sequence joins TRBV3-1 and TRBJ1-5; tentative D call: TRBD1 (5 bases). The CDR3 has 13 residues. Germline CDR1 LGHDT, CDR2 YNNKEL (reference sequence). Deletions cut 3 bases from V and 6 bases from J, with 9 bases between. The CDR3 bases are TGTGCCAGCAGCCAGGACATGAGTCAGCCCCAGCATTCT. It specifies CASSQDMSQPQHS.

Relative to its sample, this clonotype is large (0.1 to 1%). This rearrangement joins TRBV2 to TRBJ2-3; D assignment may be TRBD1 or TRBD2 (5 bases each). The V end lost 6 bases, the J end lost 8 bases, and 15 bases lay between the germline ends. The CDR3 loop spans 13 amino acids. Per germline, CDR1 SNHLY and CDR2 FYNNEI. The CDR3 here is CASRQVTGGTQYF. The CDR3 bases are TGTGCCAGCAGACAAGTAACTGGGGGTACGCAGTATTTT.